This T cell receptor (beta chain) was sequenced in a study of cytomegalovirus exposure and HLA in healthy donors. Study overall: Across under 450 genotyped donors, 81% landed in the Caucasian-associated ancestry cluster.

The study's findings and limits: Based on reports, TCR beta sequences accurately predicted HLA-A and HLA-B alleles for most subjects. Associated with cytomegalovirus, according to the listing, were 164 TCR beta chains. Earlier findings revealed that most TCR beta V segments proved productive either about 87% or about 30% of the time.

Comments on this clone: Its target is unknown.

PCR employed 60 Vbeta and 13 Jbeta primers. Sequencing was performed with immunoSEQ multiplex PCR; in TCRdb, only in-frame clones are kept and a portion is missing. The sample lists about 130,000 clones, 70% to 80% occurring once. The CDR3 covers 12 residues. V was clipped by 6 bases and J by 5 bases, with 11 bases between them. In germline, CDR1 is SNHLY, CDR2 FYNNEI. This clonotype was obtained from a woman aged 55-69 years in good health and CMV-seropositive. This chain links TRBV2 with TRBJ2-7, with D maybe TRBD1 (6 bases). The specimen was PBMCs. CDR3 sequence reads: CASSTWDNEQYF. The CDR3 DNA follows: TGTGCCAGCAGCACTTGGGACAACGAGCAGTACTTC. The full variable domain, with the rest looked up from reference TRBV2 and TRBJ2-7, is EPEVTQTPSHQVTQMGQEVILRCVPISNHLYFYWYRQILGQKVEFLVSFYNNEISEKSEIFDDQFSVERPDGSNFTLKIRSTKLEDSAMYFCASSTWDNEQYFGPGTRLTVT.